One and the same sample provided the 24 T cell receptor beta chains below, sequenced in a study of blood T cell repertoires in COVID-19. Sequenced by immunoSEQ multiplex PCR; TCRdb stores in-frame clones only, minus some. The table records under 350,000 clones, 65% to 90% of them present only once. Material for sequencing was PBMCs or T cells enriched from blood (not recorded which). Every receptor here comes from a woman aged 40 to 50 with acute COVID-19.

V is TRBV14 and J is TRBJ1-2, with D perhaps matching TRBD1 (5 bases). This CDR3 comprises 19 residues. Trimming removed 0 bases from V and 6 bases from J, with 26 bases in between. Germline lookup yields CDR1 SGHDN and CDR2 FVKESK. DNA for the CDR3: TGTGCCAGCAGCCAAGATGACAGCCCAAACTCCGTTGTTTCGAATGGCTACACCTTC. This gives the protein CASSQDDSPNSVVSNGYTF. The full variable domain, completed using reference TRBV14 and TRBJ1-2, is EAGVTQFPSHSVIEKGQTVTLRCDPISGHDNLYWYRRVMGKEIKFLLHFVKESKQDESGMPNNRFLAERTGGTYSTLKVQPAELEDSGVYFCASSQDDSPNSVVSNGYTFGSGTRLTVV.

V is TRBV18 and J is TRBJ1-6; possible D gene TRBD1, 6 bases. This CDR3 spans 17 amino acids. Germline assignment: CDR1 KGHSH and CDR2 LQKENI. The V end lost 4 bases, the J end lost 8 bases, and 21 bases lay between the germline ends. The CDR3 here is CASSLRQKGERDSPLHF. The CDR3 DNA reads TGTGCCAGCTCACTCAGACAGAAGGGGGAACGGGATTCACCCCTCCACTTT.

The chain employs TRBV29-1 and TRBJ1-1; TRBD1 might be the D (5 bases). The V gene lost 3 bases and the J gene lost 1 base, with 18 bases spanning the gap. Germline V gives CDR1 SQVTM, CDR2 ANQGSEA. The CDR3 extends over 16 amino acids. The CDR3, as DNA: TGCAGCGTTGAGCGAGGTGTGGGGCATTGGAACACTGAAGCTTTCTTT. It translates to CSVERGVGHWNTEAFF.

The V call is TRBV11-2, the J call TRBJ1-1; D not certain. The V gene lost 8 bases and the J gene lost 0 bases, with 13 bases spanning the gap. Germline V lookup: CDR1 SGHAT, CDR2 FQNNGV. The CDR3 covers 14 residues. Here the CDR3 reads CASCAGSMNTEAFF. The CDR3 DNA reads as TGTGCCAGCTGCGCCGGGTCCATGAACACTGAAGCTTTCTTT. Full variable domain (missing parts from reference TRBV11-2 and TRBJ1-1): EAGVAQSPRYKIIEKRQSVAFWCNPISGHATLYWYQQILGQGPKLLIQFQNNGVVDDSQLPKDRFSAERLKGVDSTLKIQPAKLEDSAVYLCASCAGSMNTEAFFGQGTRLTVV.

The chain carries TRBV5-1 and TRBJ2-6, with D tentatively TRBD1 (5 bases). V was cut by 0 bases and J by 6 bases, with 13 bases left in between. The V gene's germline CDR1 is SGHRS and CDR2 YFSETQ. CDR3 length: 16 residues. In DNA form, the CDR3 reads TGCGCCAGCAGCTTGGGACAGTCTTCCGCGGCCAACGTCCTGACTTTC. Amino acids: CASSLGQSSAANVLTF.

About this clone: Its ends do not fully match the called genes, so a read error is possible. This rearrangement joins TRBV7-3 to TRBJ2-3; D gene unclear. The CDR3 runs 15 residues. Per the germline V gene, CDR1 is SGHTA and CDR2 is FQGTGA. The CDR3 sequence: CASSLTLTSTDTQYF. The CDR3 DNA reads as TGTGCCAGCAGCCTAACACTGACTAGCACAGATACGCAGTATTTT.

The gene calls are TRBV5-1 and TRBJ1-1, with no clear D. The CDR3 has 15 amino acids. Germline values: CDR1 SGHRS, CDR2 YFSETQ. V lost 0 bases to trimming and J lost 0 bases, with 9 bases between them. The CDR3 loop is CASSLAREMNTEAFF. Here the CDR3 DNA reads TGCGCCAGCAGCTTGGCAAGGGAGATGAACACTGAAGCTTTCTTT.

The V and J genes are TRBV21-1 and TRBJ2-7; the table gives TRBD2 as D, unverified against the DNA. TRBV21-1 is described as a pseudogene. The CDR3 sequence is 23 residues long. In nucleotides, the CDR3 is TGTGCCAGCAGCACCTCTTCGACTAGCCGGACTACTGGGCATATAAAGACTACGACAGAGCAGTACTTC. This gives the protein CASSTSSTSRTTGHIKTTTEQYF.

The rearrangement links TRBV5-4 to TRBJ1-6, with TRBD1 matching 7 bases. Germline V lookup: CDR1 SGHNT, CDR2 YYREEE (reference sequence). V trimming: 0 bases; J trimming: 7 bases; junction bases outside the gene matches: 7. This CDR3 comprises 16 residues. The chain's CDR3 is CASSLGPQGGNSPLHF. The DNA for the CDR3 is TGTGCCAGCAGCTTGGGCCCCCAGGGGGGAAATTCACCCCTCCACTTT.

The V and J genes are TRBV27 and TRBJ2-7; 10 positions match TRBD2. The CDR3 covers 16 residues. Unmatched junction bases numbered 13, after V lost 7 bases and J lost 4 bases. The V gene's germline CDR1 is MNHEY and CDR2 SMNVEV (reference sequence). DNA of the CDR3: TGTGCCAGCAAAGCTAGCGGGAGAGCTACGAGGTACGAGCAGTACTTC. It yields the protein CASKASGRATRYEQYF.

This clone appeared a few times. V is TRBV2 and J is TRBJ1-1, with D tentatively TRBD1 (6 bases). Per the germline V gene, CDR1 is SNHLY and CDR2 is FYNNEI. V gave up 6 bases and J gave up 1 base, with 15 bases separating them. The CDR3 sequence is 15 residues long. CDR3 amino acids: CASRKRGGPNTEAFF. The CDR3 coding sequence is TGTGCCAGCAGAAAAAGGGGGGGCCCGAACACTGAAGCTTTCTTT.

This sequence joins TRBV4-1 and TRBJ1-3; TRBD1 might be the D (6 bases). The CDR3 runs 16 residues. From germline, CDR1 is MGHRA and CDR2 YSYEKL. The ends were cut back, 0 bases at V and 3 bases at J, with 12 bases in the middle. The DNA for the CDR3 is TGCGCCAGCAGCCAAGAGTTCAGGGGAGTTGGAAACACCATATATTTT. It yields the protein CASSQEFRGVGNTIYF.

This clone has only one observation. The chain carries TRBV2 and TRBJ1-5; 10 positions agree with TRBD1. Germline V lookup: CDR1 SNHLY, CDR2 FYNNEI. The ends lost 7 bases at V and 5 bases at J; junction bases unmatched: 8. The CDR3 is 15 residues long. The CDR3 nucleotides are TGTGCCAGCACCGAAGCAGACAGGGGGCATCAGCCCCAGCATTTT. Translation: CASTEADRGHQPQHF.

This chain uses TRBV28 with TRBJ1-1; unclear D gene. This CDR3 region has 13 residues. Per germline, CDR1 MDHEN and CDR2 SYDVKM. V lost 3 bases to trimming and J lost 4 bases, with 9 bases between them. The CDR3, as DNA: TGTGCCAGCAGTTTTGCGGGGTTCACTGAAGCTTTCTTT. This encodes CASSFAGFTEAFF.

The chain has TRBV6-1 and TRBJ1-2; 7 bases align to TRBD1. This CDR3 is 18 amino acids long. The junction had 16 bases not matched to a gene; V was cut back by 1 base and J by 5 bases. Germline assignment: CDR1 MNHNS and CDR2 SASEGT. The CDR3 loop reads CASSEGTGAGVGVYGYTF. CDR3 DNA: TGTGCCAGCAGTGAAGGAACAGGGGCAGGGGTAGGGGTTTATGGCTACACCTTC.

The J gene is TRBJ2-7, the V gene TRBV18; 9 positions match TRBD1. The germline gives CDR1 KGHSH, CDR2 LQKENI. The CDR3 contains 14 residues. The V gene end was trimmed by 3 bases and the J gene end by 5 bases; junction bases not matched to a gene: 5. This CDR3 reads CASSPRDRVNEQYF. CDR3 sequence (DNA): TGTGCCAGCTCACCCCGGGACAGGGTCAACGAGCAGTACTTC.

V usage is TRBV5-5 and J usage is TRBJ2-1; TRBD2 matches at 9 bases. This CDR3 has 16 residues. CDR1 is SGHKS and CDR2 is YYEKEE in the germline V gene (reference sequence). V gave up 4 bases and J gave up 9 bases; unmatched junction bases: 14. The CDR3 region has the DNA TGTGCCAGCAGCCCTGGTGCTAGCGGGGTTTTCGGTGAGCAGTTCTTC. This encodes CASSPGASGVFGEQFF.

This clone appeared once. The rearrangement uses TRBV28 and TRBJ2-4; 9 nucleotides line up with TRBD1. Germline V gives CDR1 MDHEN, CDR2 SYDVKM. There are 15 residues in the CDR3. With 5 bases clipped from V and 5 bases from J, the junction kept 7 bases outside the gene matches. Here the CDR3 reads CASSPPGQGENIQYF. In DNA form, the CDR3 reads TGTGCCAGCAGTCCTCCGGGACAGGGCGAAAACATTCAGTACTTC.

The chain recombines TRBV28 with TRBJ1-2; D gene ambiguous. The CDR3 covers 15 residues. Germline V gene data show CDR1 as MDHEN and CDR2 as SYDVKM. Trimming removed 5 bases at V and 4 bases at J, with 17 bases between. CDR3 loop: CASSPSRRNSYGYTF. In DNA, the CDR3 is TGTGCCAGCAGTCCTTCCCGCAGGAATAGCTATGGCTACACCTTC.

This chain connects TRBV5-4 to TRBJ1-4; perhaps TRBD1 as D (5 bases). V lost 2 bases and J 5 bases, leaving 22 bases between the germline ends. This CDR3 comprises 18 residues. Germline CDR1 and CDR2: SGHNT and YYREEE (reference sequence). In DNA, the CDR3 is TGTGCCAGCAGCTTTCAAGTATATGCAGGGCGGAAAAATGAAAAACTGTTTTTT. It translates to CASSFQVYAGRKNEKLFF.

The genes are TRBV19 and TRBJ1-4, with TRBD1 matching over 7 bases. The V segment lost 2 bases and the J segment 4 bases; nucleotides outside the gene matches: 4. Looked up from germline, CDR1 is LNHDA and CDR2 is SQIVND (reference sequence). There are 15 residues in the CDR3. The CDR3 protein is CASSILTGLNEKLFF. The CDR3 region has the DNA TGTGCCAGTAGTATACTGACAGGGCTTAATGAAAAACTGTTTTTT.

The V gene is TRBV10-3, the J gene TRBJ1-2, with 9 nucleotides matching TRBD1. CDR3 size: 13 residues. The ends lost 10 bases at V and 4 bases at J; junction bases unmatched: 7. Germline CDR1 ENHRY, CDR2 SYGVKD. This chain's CDR3 is CASTGGEVYGYTF. The CDR3 DNA reads as TGTGCCAGTACAGGGGGCGAAGTCTATGGCTACACCTTC.

V is TRBV5-8 and J is TRBJ2-5, with D possibly matching TRBD1 (5 bases). V lost 4 bases, J lost 4 bases, and 20 bases lay in between. This CDR3 has 16 amino acids. In germline, CDR1 is SGHTS, CDR2 YDEGEE. CDR3 in amino acids: CASSPLQGRLGETQYF. The CDR3 coding sequence is TGTGCCAGCAGCCCCCTCCAGGGTCGCCTAGGAGAGACCCAGTACTTC.

J is TRBJ2-3 and V is TRBV2; D is unclear. The V and J ends lost 6 bases and 2 bases respectively, with 9 bases between them. The CDR3 loop spans 13 amino acids. CDR1 is SNHLY and CDR2 is FYNNEI in the germline V gene. CDR3 loop: CASRPTPTDTQYF. The DNA of the CDR3 is TGTGCCAGCAGGCCGACTCCCACAGATACGCAGTATTTT. Supplemented by reference TRBV2 and TRBJ2-3, the full variable domain reads EPEVTQTPSHQVTQMGQEVILRCVPISNHLYFYWYRQILGQKVEFLVSFYNNEISEKSEIFDDQFSVERPDGSNFTLKIRSTKLEDSAMYFCASRPTPTDTQYFGPGTRLTVL.